The 30 T cell receptor beta chains below come from one sample, sequenced in a study of TIL therapy for anti-PD-1-resistant metastatic lung cancer (dated by TCRdb to about 2021). Sample time point, as interpreted from the label and publication: pre-treatment sample, taken before nivolumab and TIL therapy. The immunoSEQ v3 hsTCRB kit was used to amplify TCR beta CDR3 regions from genomic DNA through bias-controlled multiplex PCR. TCRdb took this table from immuneACCESS and kept in-frame rearrangements with V and J called. Such tables lack part of the clones; where checked against another copy, unresolved V genes explain under half of the gap, and the rest is unexplained. The sample table lists 52,000 or so clones, 70% to 90% of them with a count of one. 2.5% to 3.5% of the sample is in the top ten clones. Sequencing was performed on blood, taken at baseline. Every receptor here comes from a person aged 25 to 79 with non-small cell lung cancer.

This clone was detected once. The chain uses TRBV4-2 and TRBJ2-1; tentatively, D is TRBD2 (6 bases). Per germline, CDR1 LGHNA and CDR2 YNFKEQ. There are 18 residues in the CDR3. V shed 1 base and J shed 0 bases, with 16 bases lying between them. The CDR3 DNA sequence: TGTGCCAGCAGCCAAGGGGTGGCGGGCGGGGTCTCCTACAATGAGCAGTTCTTC. This encodes CASSQGVAGGVSYNEQFF.

The genes are TRBV7-2 and TRBJ1-5; D is ambiguous. With 5 bases removed from V and 4 bases from J, the gap between germline ends came to 12 bases. The CDR3 covers 14 residues. Germline lookup yields CDR1 SGHTA and CDR2 FQGNSA. The CDR3: CASSLRALNQPQHF. As DNA, the CDR3 is TGTGCCAGCAGCCTCCGGGCCCTTAATCAGCCCCAGCATTTT. Based on the CDR3 plus reference TRBV7-2 and TRBJ1-5, the full variable domain is GAGVSQSPSNKVTEKGKDVELRCDPISGHTALYWYRQSLGQGLEFLIYFQGNSAPDKSGLPSDRFSAERTGGSVSTLTIQRTQQEDSAVYLCASSLRALNQPQHFGDGTRLSIL.

The rearrangement links TRBV7-2 to TRBJ1-3, with TRBD1 as a possible D gene (6 bases). The length of the CDR3 is 18 residues. Germline V gene data show CDR1 as SGHTA and CDR2 as FQGNSA. V dropped 5 bases and J dropped 0 bases, with 20 bases sitting between them. This chain's CDR3 is CASSRSTAGAHSGNTIYF. The CDR3 nucleotides read TGTGCCAGCAGCAGATCCACGGCAGGGGCCCACTCTGGAAACACCATATATTTT.

J is TRBJ2-3 and V is TRBV5-5; D remains ambiguous. The germline V gene encodes CDR1 SGHKS and CDR2 YYEKEE (reference sequence). V was pared by 2 bases and J by 6 bases, with 13 bases between. The CDR3 sequence is 14 residues long. The DNA for the CDR3 is TGTGCCAGCAGCTTTGCCGTCTCTGAGGATACGCAGTATTTT. Its translation: CASSFAVSEDTQYF.

CDR3: CATSRQAGTEAFF. In DNA, the CDR3 is TGTGCCACCTCGAGACAGGCTGGGACTGAAGCTTTCTTT. The rearrangement links TRBV7-3 to TRBJ1-1, with D possibly TRBD1 on 6 matching bases. The V end was cut by 10 bases, the J end by 5 bases, with 17 bases between. There are 13 residues in the CDR3. Germline lookup yields CDR1 SGHTA and CDR2 FQGTGA.

This chain links TRBV21-1 with TRBJ2-1; the DNA was not used to check the table's D call, TRBD2. TRBV21-1 is marked as a pseudogene. The CDR3 spans 18 residues. DNA of the CDR3: TGTGCCAGCAGCAAAGTGGTCCGGGGAGGGCTCCCCTACAATGAGCAGTTCTTC. It codes for CASSKVVRGGLPYNEQFF.

V is TRBV6-6 and J is TRBJ2-2; 7 bases fit TRBD2. The CDR3 sequence is 16 residues long. Looked up from germline, CDR1 is MNHNY and CDR2 is SVGAGI (reference sequence). J was trimmed by 1 base and V by 5 bases; bases with no gene match: 7. CDR3 sequence: CASSHPAGENTGELFF. Here the CDR3 DNA reads TGTGCCAGCAGTCACCCGGCGGGGGAGAACACCGGGGAGCTGTTTTTT.

The chain has TRBV28 and TRBJ2-7; 8 bases are a match to TRBD1. This CDR3 spans 16 amino acids. Germline CDR1 reads MDHEN; CDR2 reads SYDVKM. J gave up 2 bases and V 3 bases, and 9 bases lay outside the gene matches. The CDR3 region has the DNA TGTGCCAGCAGTTTCCAAAATGGACAGGGAGCCTACGAGCAGTACTTC. This encodes CASSFQNGQGAYEQYF.

This clone turned up a few times. V gene TRBV5-1 combines with J gene TRBJ1-2, with D perhaps TRBD1 (5 bases). The CDR3 has 14 amino acids. The V and J ends lost 7 bases and 0 bases respectively, with 13 bases between them. Germline V gene sequence: CDR1 SGHRS, CDR2 YFSETQ. The CDR3 DNA sequence: TGCGCCAGCCGCCGGGGCGATACTAACTATGGCTACACCTTC. Translated, it gives CASRRGDTNYGYTF.

The chain has TRBV5-5 and TRBJ1-5; no firm D call. The CDR3 sequence is 16 residues long. The V end lost 4 bases, the J end lost 8 bases, and 22 bases lay between the germline ends. Germline CDR1 is SGHKS and CDR2 is YYEKEE (reference sequence). CDR3 bases: TGTGCCAGCAGCCCCTCGGTAAGCATAGCCGGTGAGCCCCAGCATTTT. This sequence encodes CASSPSVSIAGEPQHF.

The table lists this clone with a few counts. The CDR3 DNA is TGTGCCAGCAGCTTGGGACACTACGAGCAGTACTTC. Its protein product is CASSLGHYEQYF. The chain recombines TRBV5-6 with TRBJ2-7; no firm D call. V lost 0 bases and J lost 3, with 4 bases in between. The CDR3 has 12 residues. In germline, CDR1 is SGHDT, CDR2 YYEEEE.

This chain uses TRBV24-1 with TRBJ2-1, with D possibly TRBD1 on 6 matching bases. The germline V gene has CDR1 KGHDR and CDR2 SFDVKD. With 2 bases removed from V and 8 bases from J, the gap between germline ends came to 9 bases. This CDR3 contains 13 residues. CDR3 DNA sequence: TGTGCCACCAGTGATTACAGGGTTGATGAGCAGTTCTTC. Amino acids: CATSDYRVDEQFF.

V and J are TRBV7-2 and TRBJ1-5; tentatively, D is TRBD1 (6 bases). Per the germline V gene, CDR1 is SGHTA and CDR2 is FQGNSA. This CDR3 is built from 15 residues. The germline V and J ends were trimmed by 3 bases and 0 bases, with 9 bases remaining between them. The CDR3 DNA is TGTGCCAGCAGCTTTGCGGGGGCTAGCAATCAGCCCCAGCATTTT. This translates into CASSFAGASNQPQHF.

This chain joins TRBV7-8 and TRBJ2-7; D is perhaps TRBD1 (7 bases). V was shortened by 6 bases and J by 2 bases, with 17 bases between the two germline ends. Germline V lookup: CDR1 SGHVS, CDR2 FQNEAQ. CDR3 length: 15 amino acids. This chain's CDR3 is CASSNQGGPTYEQYF. In DNA, the CDR3 is TGTGCCAGCAGTAACCAGGGGGGTCCGACCTACGAGCAGTACTTC.

The chain joins TRBV7-2 to TRBJ2-7; 8 nucleotides match TRBD2. Trimming cost V 3 bases and J 0 bases; bases outside gene matches: 4. Per germline, CDR1 SGHTA and CDR2 FQGNSA. The CDR3 contains 15 residues. Here the CDR3 DNA reads TGTGCCAGCAGCTTCTCGCGGGAGGTCTCCTACGAGCAGTACTTC. Its protein product is CASSFSREVSYEQYF.

This chain uses TRBV28 with TRBJ2-1; 8 bases agree with TRBD2. The germline gives CDR1 MDHEN, CDR2 SYDVKM. V gave up 2 bases and J gave up 8 bases; unmatched junction bases: 8. This CDR3 is 15 amino acids long. The CDR3, as DNA: TGTGCCAGCAGTTTACCGGGACTAGTGAAGGATGAGCAGTTCTTC. It is translated as CASSLPGLVKDEQFF. The whole variable domain, remainder taken from reference TRBV28 and TRBJ2-1, is DVKVTQSSRYLVKRTGEKVFLECVQDMDHENMFWYRQDPGLGLRLIYFSYDVKMKEKGDIPEGYSVSREKKERFSLILESASTNQTSMYLCASSLPGLVKDEQFFGPGTRLTVL.

This clone was observed a handful of times. The DNA for the CDR3 is TGTGCCAGAAGCAATGCACAGGGAAACCACGAGCAGTACTTC. It translates to CARSNAQGNHEQYF. The chain employs TRBV5-3 and TRBJ2-7, with D possibly matching TRBD1 (6 bases). TRBV5-3 qualifies as an ORF whose function is uncertain. The CDR3 is made up of 14 amino acids. V lost 4 bases, J lost 5 bases, and 16 bases lay in between.

V gene TRBV7-3 combines with J gene TRBJ2-1, with TRBD2 matching 9 bases. CDR3 length equals 16 residues. With 4 bases clipped from V and 0 bases from J, the junction kept 4 bases outside the gene matches. Germline V gives CDR1 SGHTA, CDR2 FQGTGA. CDR3 sequence: CASSSTSGSSYNEQFF. The CDR3 DNA reads TGTGCCAGCAGCTCGACTAGCGGAAGCTCCTACAATGAGCAGTTCTTC.

The rearrangement joins TRBV14 to TRBJ2-7; a weak D match, TRBD2 (6 bases). Trimming stripped 7 bases from V and 3 bases from J, with 13 bases between. CDR3 length: 13 residues. Germline CDR1 reads SGHDN; CDR2 reads FVKESK. CDR3 amino acids: CASNRGYGYEQYF. As DNA, the CDR3 is TGTGCCAGCAATCGGGGGTATGGCTACGAGCAGTACTTC.

The chain couples TRBV28 to TRBJ1-5, with TRBD1 matching over 7 bases. The germline gives CDR1 MDHEN, CDR2 SYDVKM. V trimming: 4 bases; J trimming: 6 bases; junction bases outside the gene matches: 12. This CDR3 has 16 residues. The CDR3 sequence: CASSSLETGSTQPQHF. The CDR3 DNA follows: TGTGCCAGCAGTTCCCTAGAGACAGGGTCGACTCAGCCCCAGCATTTT.

This clone was seen once. V is TRBV28 and J is TRBJ1-1, with D perhaps TRBD1 (5 bases). V shed 2 bases and J shed 1 base, with 11 bases lying between them. Germline CDR1 is MDHEN and CDR2 is SYDVKM. The CDR3 covers 15 residues. The CDR3 here is CASSLALTGNTEAFF. The CDR3 bases are TGTGCCAGCAGTTTAGCCCTCACAGGGAACACTGAAGCTTTCTTT.

A single count supports this clone. The chain is built from TRBV19 and TRBJ1-4; no clear D gene. This CDR3 has 15 residues. Germline V gives CDR1 LNHDA, CDR2 SQIVND (reference sequence). With 6 bases removed from V and 4 bases from J, the gap between germline ends came to 15 bases. CDR3 nucleotide sequence: TGTGCCAGTAGGTTTGGAGCGTTCGATAATGAAAAACTGTTTTTT. Protein: CASRFGAFDNEKLFF.

V and J are TRBV21-1 and TRBJ2-7; the table assigns TRBD2, which was not confirmed against the DNA. TRBV21-1 is a documented pseudogene. This CDR3 has 15 amino acids. The CDR3 reads CASSGGGLAVYEQYF. The CDR3, as DNA: TGTGCCAGCAGCGGGGGGGGACTAGCGGTCTACGAGCAGTACTTC.

The J gene is TRBJ2-2, the V gene TRBV7-3; D possibly uses TRBD1 or TRBD2 (5 bases each). Germline CDR1 SGHTA, CDR2 FQGTGA. The CDR3 totals 15 residues. Trimming removed 5 bases from V and 4 bases from J, with 14 bases in between. As DNA, the CDR3 is TGTGCCAGCAGCCCCGGGCTTGGGGGCACCGGGGAGCTGTTTTTT. As protein: CASSPGLGGTGELFF.

CDR3 nucleotide sequence: TGCAGCGTGAGGGGGGGCTTCACAGATACGCAGTATTTT. The encoded protein is CSVRGGFTDTQYF. The rearrangement links TRBV29-1 to TRBJ2-3; tentative D call: TRBD2 (7 bases). Germline values: CDR1 SQVTM, CDR2 ANQGSEA. Trimming pared 6 bases from V and 2 bases from J, leaving 12 bases between. The CDR3 extends over 13 amino acids.

This chain uses TRBV5-5 with TRBJ2-7; 9 nucleotides line up with TRBD2. CDR1 is SGHKS, CDR2 YYEKEE, per germline (reference sequence). This CDR3 comprises 16 residues. J was trimmed by 2 bases and V by 5 bases; bases with no gene match: 11. CDR3 coding DNA: TGTGCCAGCAGTTCCTTCCCGGGACTAGCCACCTACGAGCAGTACTTC. It translates to CASSSFPGLATYEQYF.

This clone came up many times. The genes are TRBV7-8 and TRBJ2-3; D might be TRBD2 (5 bases). The V end lost 5 bases, the J end lost 2 bases, and 8 bases lay between the germline ends. The CDR3 is 13 residues long. Germline assignment: CDR1 SGHVS and CDR2 FQNEAQ. In nucleotides, the CDR3 is TGTGCCAGCAGCGCCGGGGTCACAGATACGCAGTATTTT. Protein sequence: CASSAGVTDTQYF.

The chain employs TRBV28 and TRBJ2-1, with TRBD2 as a possible D gene (5 bases). This CDR3 comprises 14 residues. CDR1 is MDHEN and CDR2 is SYDVKM in the germline V gene. V was trimmed by 6 bases and J by 7 bases, leaving 16 bases between them. CDR3 protein: CASSGQPGSNEQFF. DNA of the CDR3: TGTGCCAGCAGCGGGCAACCGGGAAGTAATGAGCAGTTCTTC.

This clone was seen just once. V and J are TRBV7-9 and TRBJ2-5, with D possibly being TRBD2 (6 bases). CDR1 and CDR2 from the germline V gene are SEHNR and FQNEAQ (reference sequence). CDR3 length: 13 residues. The V and J ends lost 2 bases and 5 bases respectively, with 9 bases between them. The CDR3 DNA sequence: TGTGCCAGCAGCTTACACAGCGGGGAGACCCAGTACTTC. Its translation is CASSLHSGETQYF.

This clone was recorded once. The chain links TRBV15 to TRBJ2-1; TRBD2 matches at 7 bases. This CDR3 region has 19 residues. Germline CDR1 LNHNV, CDR2 YYDKDF (reference sequence). The V gene end was trimmed by 0 bases and the J gene end by 7 bases; junction bases not matched to a gene: 18. The CDR3 sequence is CATSRDSPLSGIGPNEQFF. In nucleotides, the CDR3 is TGTGCCACCAGCAGAGATAGCCCCTTGAGCGGGATAGGGCCGAATGAGCAGTTCTTC.